The TCR beta chain under discussion was sequenced for a study of molecular identifiers for immune sequencing clone quantification. Study-wide findings and caveats: Highly expanded clone sizes could be underestimated through barcode sharing by identical TCR molecules.

This clonotype has a single count. Its antigen is still unknown. Previously described methods with listed TCR primers produced the bulk TCR libraries. One entry per CDR3 protein, called by TCRdb with MiXCR from the PCR reads. The sample lists about half a million distinct CDR3 sequences; 20% to 25% were seen once. The CDR3 contains 20 residues. The sequenced sample was naive CD8+ T cells from blood, with Jurkat cell RNA spiked in. The subset: FACS-sorted CD8+CD4-CCR7+CD45RA+ naive T cells. This clonotype was obtained from a human donor in good health. Some libraries in this study had Jurkat cell RNA spiked in. The gene calls are TRBV12-2 and TRBJ1-5; the table's D gene call, TRBD1, was not cross checked with the DNA. TRBV12-2 is a pseudogene locus. The CDR3 protein is CASRPPRAGGVAYSNQPQHF. In DNA form, the CDR3 reads TGTGCAAGTCGCCCGCCGCGGGCAGGGGGCGTCGCTTATAGCAATCAGCCCCAGCATTTT.